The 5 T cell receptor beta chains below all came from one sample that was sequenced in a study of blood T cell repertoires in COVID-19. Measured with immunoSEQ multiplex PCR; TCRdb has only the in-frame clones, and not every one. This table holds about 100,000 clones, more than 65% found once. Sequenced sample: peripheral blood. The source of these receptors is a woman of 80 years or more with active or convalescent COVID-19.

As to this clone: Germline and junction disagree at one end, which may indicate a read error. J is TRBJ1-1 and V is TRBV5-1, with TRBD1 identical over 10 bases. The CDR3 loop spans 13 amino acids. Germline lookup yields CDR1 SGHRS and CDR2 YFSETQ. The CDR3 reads CASGRDRGTEAFF. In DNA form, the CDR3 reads TGTGCCAGCGGCCGGGACAGGGGCACTGAAGCTTTCTTT.

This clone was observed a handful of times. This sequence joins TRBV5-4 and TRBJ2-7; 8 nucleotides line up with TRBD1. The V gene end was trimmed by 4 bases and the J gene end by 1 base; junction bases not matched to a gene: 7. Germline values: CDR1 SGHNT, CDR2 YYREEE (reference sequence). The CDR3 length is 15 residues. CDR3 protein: CASSPSGTGSYEQYF. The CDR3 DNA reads TGTGCCAGCAGCCCCTCCGGGACAGGTTCCTACGAGCAGTACTTC.

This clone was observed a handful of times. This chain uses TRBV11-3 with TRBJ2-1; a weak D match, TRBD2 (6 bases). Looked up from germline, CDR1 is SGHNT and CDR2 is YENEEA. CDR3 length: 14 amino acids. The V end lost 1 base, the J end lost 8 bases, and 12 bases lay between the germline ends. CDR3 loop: CASSLAGDMDEQFF. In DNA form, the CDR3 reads TGTGCCAGCAGCTTAGCGGGAGACATGGATGAGCAGTTCTTC.

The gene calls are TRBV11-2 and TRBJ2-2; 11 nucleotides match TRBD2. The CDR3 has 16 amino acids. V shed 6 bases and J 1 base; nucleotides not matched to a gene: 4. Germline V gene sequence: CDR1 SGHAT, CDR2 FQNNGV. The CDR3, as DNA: TGTGCCAGCAGTGATCTAGCGGGAGGGAACACCGGGGAGCTGTTTTTT. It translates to CASSDLAGGNTGELFF.

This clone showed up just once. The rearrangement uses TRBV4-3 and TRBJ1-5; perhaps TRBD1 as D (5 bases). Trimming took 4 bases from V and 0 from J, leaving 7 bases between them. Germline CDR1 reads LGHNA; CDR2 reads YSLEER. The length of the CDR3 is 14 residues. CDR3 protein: CASSPDSSNQPQHF. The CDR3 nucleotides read TGCGCCAGCAGCCCCGACAGTAGCAATCAGCCCCAGCATTTT.